Sequencing of this T cell receptor (beta chain) was carried out in a study of blood T cells in healthy people across ages. Next came a second PCR, run for about 6 to 12 cycles, which used a sample-barcoded 5' primer along with a J-beta primer mix. TCRdb reanalysed the 5' RACE reads using MiXCR and keeps one entry per CDR3 protein. The sample includes some 1,800,000 distinct CDR3 sequences, approximately 40% of them seen just once. Germline loops: CDR1 DFQATT, CDR2 SNEGSKA (reference sequence). The trim removed 0 bases at V and 3 bases at J, leaving 14 bases unmatched. The CDR3 extends over 17 amino acids. Extraction yielded at least 5 micrograms of total RNA per sample.

The clonotype comes from a human donor in good health. The sample comprised blood. V usage is TRBV20-1 and J usage is TRBJ2-7, with 7 positions matching TRBD1. The CDR3 is CSARDPGLGQLYYEQYF. The CDR3 DNA follows: TGCAGTGCTAGAGATCCGGGGCTGGGACAGCTATACTACGAGCAGTACTTC.